The clone carrying this TCR beta chain was counted only a few times. Its antigen is not identified. The data were taken from a study of beta chain features in type 1 diabetes. TCRB transcripts that were expressed got sequenced, as all of the isolated RNA had been reverse transcribed. Deep immunoSEQ sequencing covered naive, central memory and regulatory T cell samples. Measured with immunoSEQ multiplex PCR; TCRdb has only the in-frame clones, and not every one. Among a few hundred thousand clones, approximately 15% were seen once, and the ten largest hold under 0.02%. General study findings and limits: For patients, the naive, central memory and Treg TCRB repertoires appeared more alike than for healthy donors.

Averaging approximately 120 mL, one heparinised blood draw came from each individual donor. Germline CDR1 reads SGHNT; CDR2 reads YYREEE (reference sequence). Germline trimming cut 4 bases from V and 10 bases from J; bases unmatched to any gene: 10. The length of the CDR3 is 16 residues. The V and J genes are TRBV5-4 and TRBJ2-1, with 14 bases fitting TRBD2. The source material was naive CD4+ T cells from blood. This sequence was found in a woman under 30 in good health. CDR3 region: CASSPVGTSGGGEQFF. Here the CDR3 DNA reads TGTGCCAGCAGCCCAGTGGGGACTAGCGGGGGAGGGGAGCAGTTCTTC.